This entry features one T cell receptor (beta chain) sequence. Primers included in the PCR were 60 Vbeta and 13 Jbeta primers. Repertoires were generated with immunoSEQ multiplex PCR, while TCRdb's copy carries only in-frame clones and drops some. The table records approximately 150,000 clones, under 80% of them present only once. Germline V gene lookup returns CDR1 SGHKS and CDR2 YYEKEE (reference sequence). V lost 4 bases to trimming and J lost 8 bases; unmatched junction nucleotides: 4. This CDR3 contains 14 residues. These data are taken from a study of cytomegalovirus exposure and HLA in healthy donors.

V gene TRBV5-5 combines with J gene TRBJ1-4; 11 bases align to TRBD1. The specimen was PBMCs. The clonotype was recovered from a man aged 35-49 years in good health and CMV-seronegative. Here the CDR3 DNA reads TGTGCCAGCAGCCCGGGACAGGGGGTCGAAAAACTGTTTTTT. Its translation is CASSPGQGVEKLFF.